Below are 29 T cell receptor beta chains sequenced from a single sample in a study of shared clonotypes between healthy human individuals (dated by TCRdb to about 2020). Libraries came from the immunoSEQ multiplex PCR assay. Here the immuneACCESS table is served through TCRdb, limited to in-frame sequences with V and J called. Missing clones are a known gap in these copies; in checked studies unresolved V genes cover under half, and the rest lacks a known reason. This sample holds 800,000 to 1,200,000 clones; 78% were observed only once. Of the sample, more than 0.45% falls within the top ten clones. The sample consisted of memory CD4+ T cells from PBMCs. Per the publication, the cell subset or site label means: CD45RA-negative fraction. The receptors originated from a man aged 18 to 29 in good health. Some clones in this sample may be carry-over from other donors' samples.

This clone was detected a few times. The chain couples TRBV6-6 to TRBJ1-1; no clear D gene. Trimming left V 8 bases short and J 4 bases short, with 17 bases between. This CDR3 comprises 14 residues. Germline V lookup: CDR1 MNHNY, CDR2 SVGAGI (reference sequence). The CDR3 region has the DNA TGTGCCAGCTCACTCCGAGAAAAAACCACTGAAGCTTTCTTT. Translating gives CASSLREKTTEAFF.

This chain connects TRBV28 to TRBJ2-1; D is unresolved. The V end was cut by 2 bases, the J end by 9 bases, with 11 bases between. The CDR3 sequence is 13 residues long. CDR1 and CDR2 from the germline V gene are MDHEN and SYDVKM. CDR3 in amino acids: CASSLNGLGEQFF. In nucleotides, the CDR3 is TGTGCCAGCAGTTTAAACGGATTGGGTGAGCAGTTCTTC.

V usage is TRBV11-2 and J usage is TRBJ1-2, with D possibly TRBD1 on 5 matching bases. This CDR3 region has 13 residues. From germline, CDR1 is SGHAT and CDR2 FQNNGV. V lost 1 base, J lost 8 bases, and 11 bases lay in between. The CDR3 spells CASSLVQGLGYTF. Here the CDR3 DNA reads TGTGCCAGCAGCTTAGTTCAGGGACTGGGCTACACCTTC.

This clone has only a few counts. This sequence joins TRBV7-8 and TRBJ2-7; weak D call: TRBD1 (5 bases). V was shortened by 5 bases and J by 3 bases, with 14 bases between the two germline ends. The CDR3 contains 14 residues. Germline lookup yields CDR1 SGHVS and CDR2 FQNEAQ. The CDR3 here is CASSTGVPLYEQYF. The CDR3 nucleotides are TGTGCCAGCAGCACAGGAGTTCCTCTCTACGAGCAGTACTTC.

J is TRBJ2-7 and V is TRBV28; TRBD1 is a possible D gene (6 bases). With 4 bases removed from V and 3 bases from J, the gap between germline ends came to 13 bases. CDR1 and CDR2 from the germline V gene are MDHEN and SYDVKM. This CDR3 region has 14 residues. The CDR3 spells CASSSNRELYEQYF. The CDR3, as DNA: TGTGCCAGCAGTTCCAACAGGGAACTCTACGAGCAGTACTTC.

A remark on this clone: The same CDR3 is also encoded by other DNA sequences in this sample. This chain connects TRBV7-9 to TRBJ1-1; 8 bases map to TRBD1. This CDR3 has 14 residues. The germline CDR1 and CDR2 sequences are SEHNR and FQNEAQ (reference sequence). V was clipped by 1 base and J by 3 bases; unmatched bases: 1. CDR3 protein: CASSLDRGDTEAFF. CDR3 in DNA: TGTGCCAGCAGCTTAGACAGGGGGGACACTGAAGCTTTCTTT. Looking up the rest from reference TRBV7-9 and TRBJ1-1 gives the full variable domain: DTGVSQNPRHKITKRGQNVTFRCDPISEHNRLYWYRQTLGQGPEFLTYFQNEAQLEKSRLLSDRFSAERPKGSFSTLEIQRTEQGDSAMYLCASSLDRGDTEAFFGQGTRLTVV.

This clone came up a few times. The rearrangement joins TRBV27 to TRBJ2-5; possible D gene TRBD2, 5 bases. Germline V CDR1 and CDR2: MNHEY, SMNVEV (reference sequence). CDR3 length equals 13 residues. V was pared by 0 bases and J by 9 bases, with 11 bases between. The CDR3 region is CASSLSPDLPQYF. CDR3 bases: TGTGCCAGCAGTTTATCCCCGGACTTGCCCCAGTACTTC.

The chain links TRBV7-9 to TRBJ2-5; possibly TRBD1 for D (6 bases). The germline CDR1 and CDR2 sequences are SEHNR and FQNEAQ (reference sequence). The CDR3 contains 14 residues. With 2 bases removed from V and 0 bases from J, the gap between germline ends came to 7 bases. CDR3 protein: CASSLQGYQETQYF. The CDR3 nucleotides are TGTGCCAGCAGCTTACAGGGGTACCAAGAGACCCAGTACTTC.

The J gene is TRBJ2-1, the V gene TRBV27; TRBD2 aligns across 9 bases. CDR1 and CDR2 from the germline V gene are MNHEY and SMNVEV (reference sequence). The CDR3 is 19 residues long. J lost 1 base, V lost 4 bases, and 14 bases had no gene match. The CDR3 sequence is CASSSPSGTGRGSYNEQFF. The DNA of the CDR3 is TGTGCCAGCAGTTCCCCTAGCGGGACCGGGAGGGGGTCCTACAATGAGCAGTTCTTC.

For this clone: At the DNA level, this CDR3 is encoded by other sequences in the same sample as well. J is TRBJ2-7 and V is TRBV28; no clear D. The CDR3 consists of 12 residues. Between the trimmed V and J ends, which lost 4 bases and 4 bases, there was a span of 8 bases. Germline assignment: CDR1 MDHEN and CDR2 SYDVKM. In DNA form, the CDR3 reads TGTGCCAGCAGTTCCCTATCTTACGAGCAGTACTTC. Translation gives CASSSLSYEQYF.

This chain uses TRBV6-5 with TRBJ1-1; D gene ambiguous. The ends were cut back, 7 bases at V and 7 bases at J, with 10 bases in the middle. The CDR3 sequence is 11 residues long. CDR1 is MNHEY and CDR2 is SVGAGI in the germline V gene. CDR3 protein: CASTSRGEAFF. The CDR3 nucleotides are TGTGCCAGCACCTCTCGGGGTGAAGCTTTCTTT.

The gene calls are TRBV28 and TRBJ2-7; 10 nucleotides line up with TRBD2. Germline lookup yields CDR1 MDHEN and CDR2 SYDVKM. The CDR3 has 14 residues. V lost 2 bases and J lost 7; bases outside the gene matches: 5. For the CDR3, the DNA is TGTGCCAGCAGTTTAAAACTAGCGGGGTGGGAGCAGTACTTC. Translating gives CASSLKLAGWEQYF. Supplemented by reference TRBV28 and TRBJ2-7, the full variable domain reads DVKVTQSSRYLVKRTGEKVFLECVQDMDHENMFWYRQDPGLGLRLIYFSYDVKMKEKGDIPEGYSVSREKKERFSLILESASTNQTSMYLCASSLKLAGWEQYFGPGTRLTVT.

This clone came up many times. The rearrangement joins TRBV6-5 to TRBJ2-7, with D hard to call. Deletions cut 0 bases from V and 4 bases from J, with 10 bases between. Germline CDR1 reads MNHEY; CDR2 reads SVGAGI. The CDR3 loop spans 14 amino acids. CDR3 sequence reads: CASSYSRAPYEQYF. The CDR3 DNA reads as TGTGCCAGCAGTTACTCTAGGGCACCTTACGAGCAGTACTTC.

The V call is TRBV5-6, the J call TRBJ1-2; no clear D gene. Trimming took 0 bases from V and 3 from J, leaving 6 bases between them. Germline CDR1 reads SGHDT; CDR2 reads YYEEEE. This CDR3 comprises 13 residues. The CDR3 region is CASSLAADYGYTF. The CDR3 DNA is TGTGCCAGCAGCTTGGCGGCGGACTATGGCTACACCTTC.

This chain joins TRBV5-1 and TRBJ2-5; 8 bases fit TRBD2. The V and J ends lost 3 bases and 1 base, in that order; junction bases with no gene match: 8. Germline V CDR1 and CDR2: SGHRS, YFSETQ. The CDR3 sequence is 16 residues long. For the CDR3, the DNA is TGCGCCAGCAGCTCCTTAGCGGGATCCGCCCAAGAGACCCAGTACTTC. Its translation is CASSSLAGSAQETQYF.

This chain uses TRBV4-2 with TRBJ2-7; 8 nucleotides align to TRBD1. Trimming removed 4 bases from V and 3 bases from J; junction bases left unmatched: 8. The CDR3 is 15 amino acids. CDR1 is LGHNA, CDR2 YNFKEQ, per germline. The CDR3 reads CASSPGQGKRYEQYF. Written as DNA, the CDR3 is TGTGCCAGCAGCCCAGGACAGGGAAAGCGCTACGAGCAGTACTTC.

Only one count was recorded for this clone. The rearrangement joins TRBV11-1 to TRBJ2-7, with D unresolved. Germline CDR1 is SGHAT and CDR2 is FQDESV (reference sequence). The V gene lost 4 bases and the J gene lost 6 bases, with 10 bases spanning the gap. The CDR3 loop spans 12 amino acids. The CDR3: CASSSPPLEQYF. As DNA, the CDR3 is TGTGCCAGCAGCTCACCCCCCCTCGAGCAGTACTTC.

V and J are TRBV19 and TRBJ1-2; D might be TRBD1 (6 bases). The CDR3 is 14 residues long. From germline, CDR1 is LNHDA and CDR2 SQIVND (reference sequence). The V end lost 5 bases, the J end lost 7 bases, and 17 bases lay between the germline ends. CDR3 coding DNA: TGTGCCAGTAGTGTTGCCAGGGGACTTAGTGGCTACACCTTC. The encoded protein is CASSVARGLSGYTF.

The chain couples TRBV27 to TRBJ1-3, with a weak D call TRBD1 (6 bases). This CDR3 is built from 15 residues. The V gene lost 5 bases and the J gene lost 7 bases, with 18 bases spanning the gap. The germline V gene encodes CDR1 MNHEY and CDR2 SMNVEV (reference sequence). DNA of the CDR3: TGTGCCAGCAGTATGGACAGTTTGGATAGGAACACCATATATTTT. This sequence encodes CASSMDSLDRNTIYF.

The chain is built from TRBV28 and TRBJ2-6; the match to TRBD1 covers 7 bases. The CDR3 length is 15 residues. In germline, CDR1 is MDHEN, CDR2 SYDVKM. The J segment lost 0 bases and the V segment lost 6 bases, leaving 2 bases of the junction unmatched. The CDR3 DNA sequence: TGTGCCAGCAGACGACAGGGCTCTGGGGCCAACGTCCTGACTTTC. Its protein product is CASRRQGSGANVLTF.

The genes are TRBV6-5 and TRBJ1-2; 7 bases align to TRBD1. Germline-derived CDR1 and CDR2 are MNHEY and SVGAGI. CDR3 length: 14 amino acids. The junction had 8 bases not matched to a gene; V was cut back by 6 bases and J by 4 bases. CDR3: CASRSHRGLYGYTF. CDR3 nucleotide sequence: TGTGCCAGCAGGTCACACAGGGGCCTCTATGGCTACACCTTC.

CDR3 sequence reads: CASRPGRLTAGYGYTF. The CDR3 region has the DNA TGTGCCAGCAGGCCAGGCCGGCTGACTGCCGGCTATGGCTACACCTTC. This chain links TRBV2 with TRBJ1-2, with no clear D. Looked up from germline, CDR1 is SNHLY and CDR2 is FYNNEI. The CDR3 runs to 16 residues. V was shortened by 6 bases and J by 4 bases, with 21 bases between the two germline ends.

The rearrangement joins TRBV28 to TRBJ2-3; D not certain. Trimming removed 6 bases at V and 1 base at J, with 17 bases between. Germline-derived CDR1 and CDR2 are MDHEN and SYDVKM. CDR3 length: 16 residues. The CDR3 bases are TGTGCCAGCAGCTCATATACGACGGGCCGCACAGATACGCAGTATTTT. Protein product: CASSSYTTGRTDTQYF.

This clone has a handful of counts. Other DNA sequences in the sample encode the same CDR3. This sequence joins TRBV5-1 and TRBJ2-5, with 7 bases identical to TRBD2. Per the germline V gene, CDR1 is SGHRS and CDR2 is YFSETQ. The CDR3 is 13 amino acids. With 4 bases clipped from V and 2 bases from J, the junction kept 2 bases outside the gene matches. CDR3 amino acids: CASSREVQETQYF. The CDR3 nucleotides are TGCGCCAGCAGCCGGGAGGTTCAAGAGACCCAGTACTTC.

V usage is TRBV7-9 and J usage is TRBJ2-7; D may match TRBD1 or TRBD2 (5 bases each). Per germline, CDR1 SEHNR and CDR2 FQNEAQ (reference sequence). This CDR3 region has 16 residues. V lost 8 bases and J lost 1, with 21 bases in between. CDR3 nucleotides: TGTGCCAGCCAAGGGATTAGAGACAGCGGATCCTACGAGCAGTACTTC. As protein: CASQGIRDSGSYEQYF.

The V gene is TRBV30, the J gene TRBJ1-5; D is undetermined. Trimming left V 1 base short and J 4 bases short, with 8 bases between. In germline, CDR1 is GTSNPN, CDR2 SVGIG (reference sequence). This CDR3 is 13 amino acids long. This chain's CDR3 is CAWSAPLNQPQHF. The DNA of the CDR3 is TGTGCCTGGAGTGCCCCTCTTAATCAGCCCCAGCATTTT.

This clone was seen just once. V is TRBV7-2 and J is TRBJ2-7; weak D call: TRBD2 (6 bases). The CDR3 totals 15 residues. Trimming cost V 3 bases and J 2 bases, with 14 bases left between them. Germline CDR1 reads SGHTA; CDR2 reads FQGNSA. The CDR3 nucleotides read TGTGCCAGCAGCTTGACCGGGACTGACCCCTACGAGCAGTACTTC. This sequence encodes CASSLTGTDPYEQYF.

V is TRBV5-1 and J is TRBJ2-2, with no clear D. CDR1 SGHRS and CDR2 YFSETQ come from the germline V gene. This CDR3 has 15 amino acids. V dropped 2 bases and J dropped 0 bases, with 8 bases sitting between them. The CDR3 DNA sequence: TGCGCCAGCAGCTTACGCGGATCGAACACCGGGGAGCTGTTTTTT. This gives the protein CASSLRGSNTGELFF.

V and J are TRBV9 and TRBJ2-5, with 12 bases aligning to TRBD2. The CDR3 has 16 amino acids. The junction had 4 bases not matched to a gene; V was cut back by 0 bases and J by 4 bases. CDR1 is SGDLS, CDR2 YYNGEE, per germline. The CDR3 here is CASSVGTSGVPETQYF. The CDR3 DNA reads TGTGCCAGCAGCGTAGGGACTAGCGGGGTCCCAGAGACCCAGTACTTC.